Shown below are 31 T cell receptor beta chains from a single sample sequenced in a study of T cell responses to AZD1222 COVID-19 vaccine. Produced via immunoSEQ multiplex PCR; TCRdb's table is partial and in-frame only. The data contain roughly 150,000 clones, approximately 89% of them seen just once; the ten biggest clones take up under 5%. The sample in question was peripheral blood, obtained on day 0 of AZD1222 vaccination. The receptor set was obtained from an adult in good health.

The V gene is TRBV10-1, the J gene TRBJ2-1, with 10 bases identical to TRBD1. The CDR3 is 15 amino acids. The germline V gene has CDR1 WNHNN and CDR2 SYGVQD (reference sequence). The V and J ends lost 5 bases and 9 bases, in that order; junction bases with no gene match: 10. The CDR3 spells CASSYIRDRGGEQFF. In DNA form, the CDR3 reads TGCGCCAGCAGTTATATCCGGGACAGGGGCGGTGAGCAGTTCTTC.

For the CDR3, the DNA is TGTGCCTGGAACTTCCCCCACAGGGTCCCTAGCTCCTACGAGCAGTACTTC. This sequence encodes CAWNFPHRVPSSYEQYF. The chain links TRBV30 to TRBJ2-7; D might be TRBD1 (6 bases). V lost 4 bases, J lost 0 bases, and 22 bases lay in between. CDR3 size: 17 residues. The germline CDR1 and CDR2 sequences are GTSNPN and SVGIG (reference sequence).

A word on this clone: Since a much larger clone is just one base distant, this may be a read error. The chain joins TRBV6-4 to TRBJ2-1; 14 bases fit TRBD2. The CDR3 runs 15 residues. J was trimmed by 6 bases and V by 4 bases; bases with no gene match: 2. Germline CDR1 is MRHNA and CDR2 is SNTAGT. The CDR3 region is CASSVGTSGSNEQFF. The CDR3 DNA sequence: TGTGCCAGCAGTGTCGGGACTAGCGGGAGCAATGAGCAGTTCTTC.

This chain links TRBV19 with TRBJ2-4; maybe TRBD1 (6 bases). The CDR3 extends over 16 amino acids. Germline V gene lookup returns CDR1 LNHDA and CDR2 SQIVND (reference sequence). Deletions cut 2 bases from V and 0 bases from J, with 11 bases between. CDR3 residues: CASSISGALAKNIQYF. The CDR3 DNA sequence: TGTGCCAGTAGTATATCAGGGGCCCTAGCCAAAAACATTCAGTACTTC.

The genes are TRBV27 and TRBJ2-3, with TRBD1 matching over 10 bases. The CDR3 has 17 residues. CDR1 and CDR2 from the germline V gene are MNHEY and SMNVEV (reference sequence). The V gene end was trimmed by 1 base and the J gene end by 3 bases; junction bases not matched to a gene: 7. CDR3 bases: TGTGCCAGCAGTTTATTGTCGTGGGGACAGGGGACAGATACGCAGTATTTT. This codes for CASSLLSWGQGTDTQYF.

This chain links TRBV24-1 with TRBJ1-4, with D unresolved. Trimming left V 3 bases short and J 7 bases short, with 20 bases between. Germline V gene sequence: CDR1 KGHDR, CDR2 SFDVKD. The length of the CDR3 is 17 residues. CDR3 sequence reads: CATSDPPGSARGEKLFF. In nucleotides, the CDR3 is TGTGCCACCAGTGATCCCCCGGGTTCGGCGAGAGGTGAAAAACTGTTTTTT.

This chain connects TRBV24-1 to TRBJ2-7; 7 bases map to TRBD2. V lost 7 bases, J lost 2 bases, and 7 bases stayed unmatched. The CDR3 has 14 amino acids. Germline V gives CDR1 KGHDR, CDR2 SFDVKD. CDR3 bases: TGTGCCACCAGCCCCGCTAGCGGAACCTACGAGCAGTACTTC. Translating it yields CATSPASGTYEQYF.

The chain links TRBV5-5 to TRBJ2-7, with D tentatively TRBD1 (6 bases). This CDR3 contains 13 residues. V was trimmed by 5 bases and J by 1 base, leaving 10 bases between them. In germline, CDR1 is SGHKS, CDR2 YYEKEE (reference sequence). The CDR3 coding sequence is TGTGCCAGCAGAAAAACAGGGTCCTACGAGCAGTACTTC. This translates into CASRKTGSYEQYF.

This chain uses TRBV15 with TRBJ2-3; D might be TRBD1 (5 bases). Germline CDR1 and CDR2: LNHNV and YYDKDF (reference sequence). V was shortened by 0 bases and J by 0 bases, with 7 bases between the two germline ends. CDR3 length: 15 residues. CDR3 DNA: TGTGCCACCAGCAGAGAACAGGCTAGCACAGATACGCAGTATTTT. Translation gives CATSREQASTDTQYF.

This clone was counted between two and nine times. CDR3 sequence (DNA): TGCGCCAGCAGCCGTTCTACCAACACGGCCTATGGCTACACCTTC. Its protein is CASSRSTNTAYGYTF. The genes are TRBV4-1 and TRBJ1-2; D not certain. The CDR3 length is 15 residues. The ends were cut back, 4 bases at V and 4 bases at J, with 16 bases in the middle. The germline V gene encodes CDR1 MGHRA and CDR2 YSYEKL.

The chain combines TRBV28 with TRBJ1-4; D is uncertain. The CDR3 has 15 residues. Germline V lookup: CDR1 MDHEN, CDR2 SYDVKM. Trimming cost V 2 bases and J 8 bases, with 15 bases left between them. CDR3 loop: CASSLASGLGEKLFF. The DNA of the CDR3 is TGTGCCAGCAGTTTAGCGTCCGGGTTGGGGGAAAAACTGTTTTTT.

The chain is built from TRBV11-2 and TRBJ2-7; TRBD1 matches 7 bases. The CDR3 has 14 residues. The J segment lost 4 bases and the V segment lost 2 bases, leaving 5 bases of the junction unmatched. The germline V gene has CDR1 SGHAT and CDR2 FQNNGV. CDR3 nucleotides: TGTGCCAGCAGCTTATATAAGGGGGCATACGAGCAGTACTTC. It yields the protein CASSLYKGAYEQYF.

The CDR3 DNA sequence: TGTGCCAGCAGTTTTCACAGTCTAATCAATCAGCCCCAGCATTTT. This gives the protein CASSFHSLINQPQHF. This rearrangement joins TRBV28 to TRBJ1-5; D not certain. This CDR3 comprises 15 residues. The germline V gene has CDR1 MDHEN and CDR2 SYDVKM. Trimming took off 3 bases at V and 3 bases at J, with 12 bases between the two ends. The whole variable domain, filled in from reference TRBV28 and TRBJ1-5, reads DVKVTQSSRYLVKRTGEKVFLECVQDMDHENMFWYRQDPGLGLRLIYFSYDVKMKEKGDIPEGYSVSREKKERFSLILESASTNQTSMYLCASSFHSLINQPQHFGDGTRLSIL.

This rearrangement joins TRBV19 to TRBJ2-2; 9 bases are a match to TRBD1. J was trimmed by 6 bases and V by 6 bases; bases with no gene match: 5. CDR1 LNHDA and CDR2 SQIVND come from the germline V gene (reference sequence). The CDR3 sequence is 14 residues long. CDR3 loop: CASRTGGSSGELFF. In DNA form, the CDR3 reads TGTGCCAGTAGGACAGGGGGTAGCTCCGGGGAGCTGTTTTTT. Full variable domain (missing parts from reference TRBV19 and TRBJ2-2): DGGITQSPKYLFRKEGQNVTLSCEQNLNHDAMYWYRQDPGQGLRLIYYSQIVNDFQKGDIAEGYSVSREKKESFPLTVTSAQKNPTAFYLCASRTGGSSGELFFGEGSRLTVL.

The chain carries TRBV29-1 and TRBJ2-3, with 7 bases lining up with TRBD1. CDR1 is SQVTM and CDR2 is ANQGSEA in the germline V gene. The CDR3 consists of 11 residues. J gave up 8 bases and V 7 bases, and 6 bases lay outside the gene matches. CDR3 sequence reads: CSGHRGGTQYF. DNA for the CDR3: TGCAGCGGCCACAGGGGCGGTACGCAGTATTTT.

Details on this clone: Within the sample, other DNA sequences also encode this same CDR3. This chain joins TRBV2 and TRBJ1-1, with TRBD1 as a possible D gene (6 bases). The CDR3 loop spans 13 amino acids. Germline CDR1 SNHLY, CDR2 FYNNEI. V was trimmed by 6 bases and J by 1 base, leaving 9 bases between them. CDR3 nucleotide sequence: TGTGCCAGCAGCGGACAGCCGAACACTGAAGCTTTCTTT. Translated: CASSGQPNTEAFF.

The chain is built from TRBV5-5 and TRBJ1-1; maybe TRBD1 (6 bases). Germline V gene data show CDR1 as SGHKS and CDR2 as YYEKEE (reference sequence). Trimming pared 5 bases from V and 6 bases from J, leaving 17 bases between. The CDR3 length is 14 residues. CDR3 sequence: CASSPGGGRPEAFF. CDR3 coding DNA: TGTGCCAGCAGTCCCGGAGGGGGAAGGCCTGAAGCTTTCTTT.

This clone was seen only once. The CDR3 bases are TGTGCCAGCAGCCCCCCTGGGACAGATGGCTACACCTTC. Its translation is CASSPPGTDGYTF. V usage is TRBV14 and J usage is TRBJ1-2, with 7 nucleotides matching TRBD1. Trimming removed 4 bases from V and 6 bases from J; junction bases left unmatched: 5. The CDR3 totals 13 residues. Looked up from germline, CDR1 is SGHDN and CDR2 is FVKESK.

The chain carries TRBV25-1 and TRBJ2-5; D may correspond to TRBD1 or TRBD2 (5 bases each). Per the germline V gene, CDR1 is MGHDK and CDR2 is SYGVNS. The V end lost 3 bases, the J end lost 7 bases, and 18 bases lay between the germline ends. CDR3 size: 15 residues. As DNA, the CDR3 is TGTGCCAGCAGTGAGGGTAAGGGGACCGGGGTGACCCAGTACTTC. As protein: CASSEGKGTGVTQYF.

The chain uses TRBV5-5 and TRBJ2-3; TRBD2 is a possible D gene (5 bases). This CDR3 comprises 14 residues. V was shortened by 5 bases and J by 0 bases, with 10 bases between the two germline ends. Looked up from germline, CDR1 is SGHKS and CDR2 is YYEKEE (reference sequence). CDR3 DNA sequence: TGTGCCAGCAGAAAGGCGGGTAGCACAGATACGCAGTATTTT. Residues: CASRKAGSTDTQYF.

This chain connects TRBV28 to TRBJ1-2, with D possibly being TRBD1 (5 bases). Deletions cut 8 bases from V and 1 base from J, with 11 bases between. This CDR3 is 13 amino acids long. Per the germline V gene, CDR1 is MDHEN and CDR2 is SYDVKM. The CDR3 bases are TGTGCCAGCTCGGAGACAGTTAACTATGGCTACACCTTC. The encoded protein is CASSETVNYGYTF.

The CDR3 is CASPPEIPLSYEQYF. The DNA for the CDR3 is TGTGCCAGTCCTCCTGAGATTCCCCTCTCCTACGAGCAGTACTTC. V is TRBV19 and J is TRBJ2-7, with D hard to call. V lost 8 bases, J lost 0 bases, and 17 bases lay in between. Germline V CDR1 and CDR2: LNHDA, SQIVND (reference sequence). This CDR3 region has 15 residues.

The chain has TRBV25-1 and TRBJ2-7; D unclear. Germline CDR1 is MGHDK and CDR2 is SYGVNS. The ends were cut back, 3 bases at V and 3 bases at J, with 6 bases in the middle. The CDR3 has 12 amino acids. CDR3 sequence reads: CASSEGSYEQYF. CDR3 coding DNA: TGTGCCAGCAGTGAGGGCAGCTACGAGCAGTACTTC.

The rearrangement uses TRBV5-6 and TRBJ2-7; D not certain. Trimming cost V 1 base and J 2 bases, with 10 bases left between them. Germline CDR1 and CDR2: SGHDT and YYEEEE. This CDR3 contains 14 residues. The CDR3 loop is CASSLTLPPYEQYF. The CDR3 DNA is TGTGCCAGCAGCTTGACTCTCCCACCCTACGAGCAGTACTTC.

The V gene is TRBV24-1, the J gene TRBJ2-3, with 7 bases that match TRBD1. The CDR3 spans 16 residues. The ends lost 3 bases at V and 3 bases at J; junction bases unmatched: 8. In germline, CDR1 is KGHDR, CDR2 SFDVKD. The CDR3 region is CATSDATPGGTDTQYF. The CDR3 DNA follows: TGTGCCACCAGTGATGCCACGCCAGGGGGAACAGATACGCAGTATTTT.

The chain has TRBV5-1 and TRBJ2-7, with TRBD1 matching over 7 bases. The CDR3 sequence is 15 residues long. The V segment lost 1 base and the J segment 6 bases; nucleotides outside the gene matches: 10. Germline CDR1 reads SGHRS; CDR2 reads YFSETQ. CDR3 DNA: TGCGCCAGCAGCTTGAGGGTTCAGGGGGTCGGCGAGCAGTACTTC. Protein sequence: CASSLRVQGVGEQYF.

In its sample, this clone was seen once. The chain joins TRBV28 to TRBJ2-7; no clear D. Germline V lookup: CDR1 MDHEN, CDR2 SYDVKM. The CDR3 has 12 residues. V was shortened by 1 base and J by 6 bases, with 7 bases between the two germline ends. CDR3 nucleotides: TGTGCCAGCAGTTTATTGGGGATCGAGCAGTACTTC. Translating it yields CASSLLGIEQYF.

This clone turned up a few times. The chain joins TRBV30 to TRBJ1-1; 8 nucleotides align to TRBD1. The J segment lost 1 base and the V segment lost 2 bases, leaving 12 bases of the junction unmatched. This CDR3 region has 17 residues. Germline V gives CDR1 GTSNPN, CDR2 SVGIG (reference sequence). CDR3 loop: CAWSPGAVGTGNTEAFF. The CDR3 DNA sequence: TGTGCCTGGAGTCCTGGCGCGGTGGGGACAGGGAACACTGAAGCTTTCTTT. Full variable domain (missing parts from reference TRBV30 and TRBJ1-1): SQTIHQWPATLVQPVGSPLSLECTVEGTSNPNLYWYRQAAGRGLQLLFYSVGIGQISSEVPQNLSASRPQDRQFILSSKKLLLSDSGFYLCAWSPGAVGTGNTEAFFGQGTRLTVV.

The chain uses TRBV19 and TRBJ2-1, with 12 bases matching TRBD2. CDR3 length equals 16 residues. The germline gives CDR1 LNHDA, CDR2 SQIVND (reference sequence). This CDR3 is CAPAPLSLAGGIEQFF. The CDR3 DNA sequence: TGTGCTCCAGCGCCCCTTTCCCTAGCGGGAGGGATTGAGCAGTTCTTC.

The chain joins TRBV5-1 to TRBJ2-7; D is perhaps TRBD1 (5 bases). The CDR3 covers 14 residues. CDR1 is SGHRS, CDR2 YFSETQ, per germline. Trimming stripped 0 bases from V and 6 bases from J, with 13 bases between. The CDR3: CASSLGVGVGEQYF. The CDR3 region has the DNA TGCGCCAGCAGCTTGGGAGTAGGGGTAGGCGAGCAGTACTTC.

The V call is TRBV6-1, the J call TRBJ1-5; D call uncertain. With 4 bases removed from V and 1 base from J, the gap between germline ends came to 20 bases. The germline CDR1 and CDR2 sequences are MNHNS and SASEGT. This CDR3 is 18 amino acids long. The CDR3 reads CASSALGTGRWSNQPQHF. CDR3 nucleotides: TGTGCCAGCAGTGCTTTGGGCACGGGGAGGTGGAGCAATCAGCCCCAGCATTTT.